A single sample is the source of the 6 T cell receptor beta chains below, sequenced in a study of OX40 agonist ivuxolimab in advanced cancers. Method: immunoSEQ multiplex PCR; TCRdb's copy keeps in-frame clones and lacks some. Of 35,000 or so clones in the sample, less than 90% were seen once. The specimen comprised CD4+ or CD8+ T cells sorted from blood, sampled in a trial of the OX40 agonist ivuxolimab. The receptors shown here come from an adult with an advanced solid tumor such as melanoma, head and neck, liver or kidney cancer.

The chain joins TRBV4-1 to TRBJ1-2, with D possibly being TRBD1 (6 bases). The V gene lost 1 base and the J gene lost 4 bases, with 10 bases spanning the gap. The CDR3 has 14 residues. CDR1 and CDR2 (germline): MGHRA, YSYEKL. This CDR3 is CASSQVTGIYGYTF. CDR3 nucleotides: TGCGCCAGCAGCCAAGTAACAGGGATCTATGGCTACACCTTC.

This clone was picked up a small number of times. The rearrangement joins TRBV20-1 to TRBJ1-1; D is ambiguous. Germline CDR1 is DFQATT and CDR2 is SNEGSKA (reference sequence). The V and J ends lost 2 bases and 8 bases respectively, with 3 bases between them. The CDR3 spans 9 residues. The CDR3 sequence: CSARPEAFF. The CDR3 coding sequence is TGCAGTGCTAGACCAGAAGCTTTCTTT.

This rearrangement joins TRBV7-6 to TRBJ2-5, with D perhaps matching TRBD1 (5 bases). The germline V gene has CDR1 SGHVS and CDR2 FNYEAQ. The V and J ends lost 2 bases and 2 bases respectively, with 9 bases between them. The CDR3 has 14 amino acids. CDR3 loop: CASSLFQGQETQYF. CDR3 coding DNA: TGTGCCAGCAGCTTATTTCAGGGACAAGAGACCCAGTACTTC.

Only one count was recorded for this clone. The chain combines TRBV5-1 with TRBJ2-7; either TRBD1 or TRBD2 may fit D (5 bases each). Trimming pared 6 bases from V and 2 bases from J, leaving 12 bases between. This CDR3 spans 13 amino acids. Germline CDR1 is SGHRS and CDR2 is YFSETQ. The CDR3 DNA reads TGCGCCAGCAAGAGGGGAGAGCCCTACGAGCAGTACTTC. Encoded protein: CASKRGEPYEQYF. The full variable domain, with the rest looked up from reference TRBV5-1 and TRBJ2-7, is KAGVTQTPRYLIKTRGQQVTLSCSPISGHRSVSWYQQTPGQGLQFLFEYFSETQRNKGNFPGRFSGRQFSNSRSEMNVSTLELGDSALYLCASKRGEPYEQYFGPGTRLTVT.

The chain uses TRBV9 and TRBJ1-1, with unresolved D. Germline assignment: CDR1 SGDLS and CDR2 YYNGEE. This CDR3 comprises 13 residues. The germline V and J ends were trimmed by 4 bases and 0 bases, with 7 bases remaining between them. CDR3 DNA sequence: TGTGCCAGCAGCCGCACGCTGAACACTGAAGCTTTCTTT. It encodes CASSRTLNTEAFF.

The chain is built from TRBV6-6 and TRBJ1-6; the D is unclear. The CDR3 is 15 residues long. CDR1 and CDR2 (germline): MNHNY, SVGAGI (reference sequence). V was trimmed by 0 bases and J by 14 bases, leaving 17 bases between them. The CDR3 region has the DNA TGTGCCAGCAGTTACTCCGAAATGGATGCGGGCACCCTCCACTTT. Its protein product is CASSYSEMDAGTLHF.